This T cell receptor (beta chain) is from a study of T cells after yellow fever vaccination. TCRdb reanalysed the 5' RACE reads using MiXCR and keeps one entry per CDR3 protein. The sample has about 580,000 distinct CDR3 sequences; less than 20% are singletons. The V end was cut by 0 bases, the J end by 4 bases, with 9 bases between. The CDR3 has 14 residues. Germline V gene sequence: CDR1 SGHRS, CDR2 YFSETQ. Sequenced material: PBMCs, taken more than 4 days after the first yellow fever vaccination. The source is a man younger than 30 who received the YFV17D yellow fever vaccine. The J gene is TRBJ2-3, the V gene TRBV5-1, with D maybe TRBD2 (5 bases). The CDR3 bases are TGCGCCAGCAGCTTGGGGAGGTTTTCAGATACGCAGTATTTT. Protein sequence: CASSLGRFSDTQYF.